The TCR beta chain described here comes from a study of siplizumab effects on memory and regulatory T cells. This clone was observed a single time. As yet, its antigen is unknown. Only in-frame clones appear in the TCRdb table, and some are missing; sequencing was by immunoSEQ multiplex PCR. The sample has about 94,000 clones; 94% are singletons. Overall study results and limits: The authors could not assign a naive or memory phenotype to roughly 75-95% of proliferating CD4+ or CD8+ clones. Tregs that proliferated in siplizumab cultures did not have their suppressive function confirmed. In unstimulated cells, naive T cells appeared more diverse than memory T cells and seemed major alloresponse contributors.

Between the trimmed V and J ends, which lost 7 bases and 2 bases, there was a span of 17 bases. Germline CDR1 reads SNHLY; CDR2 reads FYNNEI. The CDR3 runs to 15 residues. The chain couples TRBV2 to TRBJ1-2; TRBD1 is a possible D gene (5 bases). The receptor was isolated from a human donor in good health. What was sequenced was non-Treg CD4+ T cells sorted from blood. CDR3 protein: CASTKDSGRNYGYTF. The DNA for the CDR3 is TGTGCCAGCACCAAAGACAGCGGGAGGAACTATGGCTACACCTTC.